These T cell receptor beta chains were read from a single sample in a study of T cell clones after liver transplantation. Clones were sequenced by immunoSEQ multiplex PCR, and TCRdb holds only the in-frame ones, with some missing. The table shows about 11,000 clones, with 71% occurring only once. Here the sequenced sample was CD4+ T cells from blood, taken approximately 30 months after liver transplant. These receptors were taken from a human patient who received a liver transplant. Some of the T cells may derive from the graft donor. CDR3s include the opening cysteine and the closing phenylalanine or tryptophan. D genes are given only for firm matches. Where a row states a size, it is once, few, many or the class of an expanded clone; other rows omit it.

d_gene	abundance	v_gene	j_gene	CDR3aa	CDR3nt
-	few	TRBV5-6	TRBJ2-5	CASSLRGGAPYQETQYF	TGTGCCAGCAGCTTAAGGGGGGGGGCCCCGTACCAAGAGACCCAGTACTTC
TRBD1	-	TRBV6-4	TRBJ2-3	CASSTTGGSTDTQYF	TGTGCCAGCAGTACTACAGGGGGGAGCACAGATACGCAGTATTTT
TRBD1	few	TRBV6-6	TRBJ2-7	CASSNRDRPYEQYF	TGTGCCAGCAGTAACCGGGACAGACCCTACGAGCAGTACTTC
TRBD2	-	TRBV14	TRBJ2-5	CASSQEMGLGETQYF	TGTGCCAGCAGCCAAGAAATGGGACTAGGAGAGACCCAGTACTTC
-	-	TRBV19	TRBJ2-3	CASSGEGQISTDTQYF	TGTGCCAGTAGTGGAGAGGGCCAAATTAGCACAGATACGCAGTATTTT
-	-	TRBV6-5	TRBJ1-3	CASSYGQGNTIYF	TGTGCCAGCAGTTACGGACAGGGAAACACCATATATTTT
-	-	TRBV29-1	TRBJ2-7	CSAATGTYEQYF	TGCAGCGCCGCGACAGGAACTTACGAGCAGTACTTC
-	-	TRBV30	TRBJ1-1	CAWSVRSVTAFF	TGTGCCTGGAGCGTCCGATCGGTTACGGCTTTCTTT
-	-	TRBV12-5	TRBJ1-2	CASGLQVYGYTF	TGTGCTAGTGGGTTACAGGTTTATGGCTACACCTTC
TRBD2	-	TRBV14	TRBJ2-7	CASSQSAGGPGEQYF	TGTGCCAGCAGCCAATCGGCGGGGGGGCCGGGCGAGCAGTACTTC
TRBD1	-	TRBV27	TRBJ2-3	CASSSSPGQGLDTQYF	TGTGCCAGCAGTTCCTCTCCGGGACAGGGGTTAGATACGCAGTATTTT
TRBD2	-	TRBV5-5	TRBJ2-7	CASSFAGGLYEQYF	TGTGCCAGCAGTTTCGCCGGGGGACTATACGAGCAGTACTTC
TRBD2	few	TRBV27	TRBJ2-2	CASSFSGGASTGELFF	TGTGCCAGCAGTTTTAGCGGGGGGGCCAGCACCGGGGAGCTGTTTTTT
-	-	TRBV19	TRBJ2-1	CASSTQLYNEQFF	TGTGCCAGTAGCACACAACTTTACAATGAGCAGTTCTTC
-	-	TRBV29-1	TRBJ2-7	CSATAAGSEQYF	TGCAGCGCAACTGCGGCGGGCTCCGAGCAGTACTTC
TRBD2	-	TRBV7-2	TRBJ2-2	CASSPRLAGEPTGELFF	TGTGCCAGCAGCCCCCGTCTAGCGGGCGAGCCCACCGGGGAGCTGTTTTTT
-	-	TRBV28	TRBJ1-1	CASFLTVNTEAFF	TGTGCCAGCTTCTTGACTGTGAACACTGAAGCTTTCTTT
TRBD1	few	TRBV13	TRBJ2-7	CASSLDRGQYEQYF	TGTGCCAGCAGCTTGGACAGGGGGCAATACGAGCAGTACTTC
-	-	TRBV7-9	TRBJ2-7	CASSTVQGNEQYF	TGTGCCAGCAGCACTGTTCAGGGGAACGAGCAGTACTTC
TRBD1	once	TRBV9	TRBJ1-2	CASSADPGQGGYGYTF	TGTGCCAGCAGCGCCGACCCCGGACAGGGCGGCTATGGCTACACCTTC
-	few	TRBV11-2	TRBJ1-3	CASSPSGSSGTIYF	TGTGCCAGCAGCCCCTCCGGGTCATCCGGCACCATATATTTT
-	-	TRBV27	TRBJ1-2	CASSTSWGVSGYTF	TGTGCCAGCAGCACCTCCTGGGGAGTAAGTGGCTACACCTTC
-	-	TRBV21-1	TRBJ2-6	CASSTGANVLTF	TGTGCCAGCAGCACTGGGGCCAACGTCCTGACTTTC
-	-	TRBV7-8	TRBJ2-1	CASTSLGGSSYNEQFF	TGTGCCAGCACCTCCCTGGGGGGAAGCTCCTACAATGAGCAGTTCTTC
-	-	TRBV27	TRBJ1-5	CASSSGYNQPQHF	TGTGCCAGCAGTTCCGGATACAATCAGCCCCAGCATTTT